This T cell receptor beta chain was recovered during a study of blood T cell repertoires in COVID-19. Profiling relied on immunoSEQ multiplex PCR, and the TCRdb table lists in-frame clones only, not all of them. The table lists some 87,000 clones, roughly 90% of them singletons, with about 3.4% in the top ten. What was sequenced was peripheral blood. The clonotype originates from a woman in her 70s with acute or convalescent COVID-19.

CDR3 sequence (DNA): TGCAGCGCAACACTGGGGGGAGGTAATGAAAAACTGTTTTTT. As protein: CSATLGGGNEKLFF. The chain is built from TRBV29-1 and TRBJ1-4; tentatively, D is TRBD1 (5 bases). The germline V and J ends were trimmed by 7 bases and 4 bases, with 16 bases remaining between them. CDR3 length equals 14 residues. CDR1 SQVTM and CDR2 ANQGSEA come from the germline V gene.